These 21 T cell receptor beta chains came from one sample sequenced in a study of human T cells and chemical hapten exposure. Stated time point: patch test 3, about 24 weeks after DPC sensitization. Stated treatment: therapeutic diphenylcyclopropenone sensitization with weekly scalp DPC. Each CDR3 protein gets one entry after TCRdb re-called the RACE reads with MiXCR. The sample yields fewer than 80,000 distinct CDR3 sequences, more than 9.5% seen once. The input for sequencing was whole blood, taken in connection with sensitization to the hapten diphenylcyclopropenone (DPC). The receptors were sampled from a woman aged 25 to 45 with alopecia areata. Some clones in this sample may be carry-over from other donors' samples.

This clonotype was detected ten times or more. This chain connects TRBV6-1 to TRBJ1-5; maybe TRBD1 (5 bases). CDR1 is MNHNS and CDR2 is SASEGT in the germline V gene. Trimming stripped 5 bases from V and 2 bases from J, with 13 bases between. This CDR3 is 15 amino acids long. CDR3 loop: CASSQGANGNQPQHF. CDR3 sequence (DNA): TGTGCCAGCAGTCAAGGGGCGAATGGCAATCAGCCCCAGCATTTT.

The sample holds a few counts of this clonotype. The chain links TRBV6-5 to TRBJ2-7, with D uncertain. Germline assignment: CDR1 MNHEY and CDR2 SVGAGI. This CDR3 is 11 amino acids long. Between the trimmed V and J ends, which lost 3 bases and 6 bases, there was a span of 6 bases. Here the CDR3 DNA reads TGTGCCAGCAGTTATATGGGCGAGCAGTACTTC. Translation: CASSYMGEQYF.

This clonotype was observed at least ten times. CDR3 sequence reads: CSVTAFGNTEAFF. For the CDR3, the DNA is TGCAGCGTGACCGCCTTCGGCAACACTGAAGCTTTCTTT. The chain has TRBV29-1 and TRBJ1-1; no firm D call. Germline-derived CDR1 and CDR2 are SQVTM and ANQGSEA. V was trimmed by 6 bases and J by 2 bases, leaving 13 bases between them. This CDR3 has 13 residues.

The chain links TRBV6-1 to TRBJ2-7; TRBD1 is a possible D gene (5 bases). V lost 7 bases and J 6 bases, leaving 16 bases between the germline ends. Per germline, CDR1 MNHNS and CDR2 SASEGT. The CDR3 has 13 amino acids. The CDR3 here is CASMVGALSEQYF. CDR3 DNA: TGTGCCAGCATGGTAGGGGCTCTCTCCGAGCAGTACTTC.

This clonotype was seen only a few times. CDR3 loop: CASSQLGQLDTGELFF. The CDR3 bases are TGCGCCAGCAGCCAACTGGGCCAGCTCGACACCGGGGAGCTGTTTTTT. The V call is TRBV4-1, the J call TRBJ2-2; D is undetermined. Germline loops: CDR1 MGHRA, CDR2 YSYEKL. Between the trimmed V and J ends, which lost 2 bases and 3 bases, there was a span of 13 bases. This CDR3 region has 16 residues.

In its sample, this clonotype was seen many times. Written as DNA, the CDR3 is TGTGCCAGTAGCCCGGGACAGACCCTCTCCTACGAGCAGTACTTC. It specifies CASSPGQTLSYEQYF. The chain uses TRBV19 and TRBJ2-7; 7 bases are a match to TRBD1. Germline CDR1 is LNHDA and CDR2 is SQIVND (reference sequence). V was clipped by 6 bases and J by 0 bases; unmatched bases: 8. This CDR3 is built from 15 residues.

The chain couples TRBV20-1 to TRBJ2-1; D call uncertain. Germline CDR1 DFQATT, CDR2 SNEGSKA (reference sequence). V lost 3 bases to trimming and J lost 0 bases, with 12 bases between them. This CDR3 region has 15 residues. The CDR3 spells CSASGAPNSYNEQFF. The CDR3 DNA follows: TGCAGTGCTAGCGGCGCACCAAACTCCTACAATGAGCAGTTCTTC.

This clonotype was seen only a few times. The chain carries TRBV7-3 and TRBJ1-2; D not resolved. The CDR3 covers 15 residues. V lost 1 base to trimming and J lost 4 bases, with 13 bases between them. Germline-derived CDR1 and CDR2 are SGHTA and FQGTGA. CDR3 in DNA: TGTGCCAGCAGCTTAATCAAGCTAACCCCCTATGGCTACACCTTC. It encodes CASSLIKLTPYGYTF.

This clonotype was detected many times. The chain joins TRBV5-1 to TRBJ2-1; 11 bases fit TRBD2. The J segment lost 6 bases and the V segment lost 4 bases, leaving 9 bases of the junction unmatched. In germline, CDR1 is SGHRS, CDR2 YFSETQ. This CDR3 comprises 16 residues. The CDR3 nucleotides are TGCGCCAGCAGCCCCAGGCTAGCGGGGGGACTCAATGAGCAGTTCTTC. Translated, it gives CASSPRLAGGLNEQFF.

Concerning this clonotype: A much larger clone sits a single nucleotide away, making a read error possible. The chain links TRBV9 to TRBJ2-7; TRBD1 aligns across 9 bases. The ends lost 0 bases at V and 9 bases at J; junction bases unmatched: 7. The V gene's germline CDR1 is SGDLS and CDR2 YYNGEE. This CDR3 is built from 14 residues. The CDR3 nucleotides are TGTGCCAGCAGCGTAGAGGGGACAGGGACCGTGCAGTACTTC. As protein: CASSVEGTGTVQYF.

This chain links TRBV20-1 with TRBJ2-7; D perhaps matches TRBD2 (6 bases). This CDR3 is 11 amino acids long. V was cut by 6 bases and J by 6 bases, with 12 bases left in between. Looked up from germline, CDR1 is DFQATT and CDR2 is SNEGSKA (reference sequence). CDR3 loop: CSAKMGGEQYF. The CDR3 DNA reads TGCAGTGCAAAGATGGGGGGCGAGCAGTACTTC.

This clonotype appeared many times. This chain connects TRBV10-3 to TRBJ1-2; the D is unclear. Germline-derived CDR1 and CDR2 are ENHRY and SYGVKD. The CDR3 runs to 14 residues. The V end was cut by 0 bases, the J end by 5 bases, with 10 bases between. The CDR3 DNA sequence: TGTGCCATCAGTGAGTCAAGCACAGCGTATGGCTACACCTTC. Encoded protein: CAISESSTAYGYTF.

The CDR3 bases are TGTGCCAGCAGCTTAGGGCGCGTGGAGGCTGCTTATGGCTACACCTTC. Translating it yields CASSLGRVEAAYGYTF. J is TRBJ1-2 and V is TRBV7-2; D remains ambiguous. The germline V and J ends were trimmed by 1 base and 5 bases, with 17 bases remaining between them. The CDR3 has 16 amino acids. CDR1 is SGHTA, CDR2 FQGNSA, per germline.

This CDR3 is CAISGTPTGETQYF. For the CDR3, the DNA is TGTGCCATCAGTGGAACACCGACGGGAGAGACCCAGTACTTC. The chain recombines TRBV10-3 with TRBJ2-5; no clear D. The CDR3 contains 14 residues. In germline, CDR1 is ENHRY, CDR2 SYGVKD. Trimming cost V 4 bases and J 4 bases, with 13 bases left between them.

This clonotype was seen more than once but under ten times. V is TRBV27 and J is TRBJ2-3; D is unresolved. V was trimmed by 2 bases and J by 11 bases, leaving 17 bases between them. CDR3 length: 14 amino acids. CDR1 is MNHEY, CDR2 SMNVEV, per germline (reference sequence). The CDR3 sequence is CASSLGRPSFEQYF. The CDR3 DNA reads TGTGCCAGCAGTTTAGGCAGGCCTTCTTTTGAGCAGTATTTT.

V is TRBV4-2 and J is TRBJ2-3; 12 bases are a match to TRBD2. Germline-derived CDR1 and CDR2 are LGHNA and YNFKEQ. The V segment lost 1 base and the J segment 4 bases; nucleotides outside the gene matches: 12. This CDR3 has 19 residues. The CDR3 is CASSQGSLAGGPRADTQYF. As DNA, the CDR3 is TGTGCCAGCAGCCAAGGATCCCTAGCGGGGGGGCCGCGGGCAGATACGCAGTATTTT.

The V and J genes are TRBV18 and TRBJ2-1; either TRBD1 or TRBD2 may fit D (5 bases each). Trimming took off 5 bases at V and 5 bases at J, with 19 bases between the two ends. The CDR3 runs to 16 residues. From germline, CDR1 is KGHSH and CDR2 LQKENI. CDR3: CASSVLGTQGHNEQFF. The CDR3 DNA sequence: TGTGCCAGCTCAGTACTGGGGACCCAAGGGCACAATGAGCAGTTCTTC.

The chain is built from TRBV27 and TRBJ1-3, with 8 bases that match TRBD1. V lost 6 bases to trimming and J lost 0 bases; unmatched junction nucleotides: 4. Germline CDR1 reads MNHEY; CDR2 reads SMNVEV (reference sequence). This CDR3 region has 15 residues. The CDR3 nucleotides read TGTGCCAGCAGGGCAGGGGGCTTCTCTGGAAACACCATATATTTT. Translated, it gives CASRAGGFSGNTIYF.

This clonotype was picked up many times. CDR3 residues: CASSREDRAYGYTF. CDR3 in DNA: TGTGCCAGCTCACGGGAGGACAGGGCATATGGCTACACCTTC. This chain joins TRBV18 and TRBJ1-2; 8 bases are shared with TRBD1. Germline lookup yields CDR1 KGHSH and CDR2 LQKENI. V shed 4 bases and J 5 bases; nucleotides not matched to a gene: 6. The CDR3 consists of 14 residues.

V gene TRBV18 combines with J gene TRBJ1-5; tentatively, D is TRBD1 (5 bases). V shed 6 bases and J shed 6 bases, with 15 bases lying between them. In germline, CDR1 is KGHSH, CDR2 LQKENI. The CDR3 runs to 14 residues. This CDR3 reads CASSPGRRSQPQHF. The CDR3 DNA reads TGTGCCAGCTCCCCGGGACGGAGAAGTCAGCCCCAGCATTTT. Variable domain in full (rest from reference TRBV18 and TRBJ1-5): NAGVMQNPRHLVRRRGQEARLRCSPMKGHSHVYWYRQLPEEGLKFMVYLQKENIIDESGMPKERFSAEFPKEGPSILRIQQVVRGDSAAYFCASSPGRRSQPQHFGDGTRLSIL.

This sequence joins TRBV5-1 and TRBJ2-3, with no clear D. The length of the CDR3 is 13 residues. Germline CDR1 is SGHRS and CDR2 is YFSETQ. Trimming removed 0 bases from V and 6 bases from J, with 8 bases in between. CDR3 in amino acids: CASSLAGRDTQYF. In DNA form, the CDR3 reads TGCGCCAGCAGCTTGGCGGGCCGGGATACGCAGTATTTT.